This T cell receptor (beta chain) was identified in a study of T-cell reconstitution after alpha-beta-depleted transplantation in children (dated by TCRdb to between 2015 and 2016). A note on the overall study: Using TCR repertoire profiling, the study followed T-cell immune reconstitution in a quantitative way in children after TCRalphabeta/CD19-depleted allogeneic hematopoietic cell transplantation.

V has 5 bases trimmed and J has 6 bases trimmed; junction bases matching no gene number 7. CDR1 DFQATT and CDR2 SNEGSKA are derived from the germline V gene (reference sequence). The CDR3 goes from the cysteine to the phenylalanine over 14 residues. The only DNA kept is the CDR3, 42 bases in frame from the first base. At least ten counts were recorded for this clonotype. It has no known antigen specificity. Base-call qualities are not available, and no considerably larger clone is one nucleotide away. The library came from PCR. The sample was run on an Illumina HiSeq 2500. To normalize quantification of the TCRbeta repertoire, the TCR libraries were built with molecular barcoding that relied on unique molecular identifiers. TCRdb reprocessing: public reads trimmed at Q25 with fastp, clones called with MiXCR, in-frame beta chains kept. A single entry per CDR3 protein holds the most common genes and DNA from its merged rows. Counted in this sample were over 200,000 distinct CDR3 sequences; about 9.5% of them appeared once. About 6% of the sample is held by the ten biggest clonotypes.

Specimen: PBMCs from the stem cell graft donor, collected from the stem cell graft. The origin of this receptor is a human donor who donated a stem cell graft to a child with acute lymphoblastic leukemia. The chain is made from TRBV20-1 and TRBJ1-5; a stretch of 10 junction bases matches TRBD1. The DNA sequence is given as TGCAGTGCTGCGACAGGGGGCTTGGGTCAGCCCCAGCATTTT. It encodes CSAATGGLGQPQHF.